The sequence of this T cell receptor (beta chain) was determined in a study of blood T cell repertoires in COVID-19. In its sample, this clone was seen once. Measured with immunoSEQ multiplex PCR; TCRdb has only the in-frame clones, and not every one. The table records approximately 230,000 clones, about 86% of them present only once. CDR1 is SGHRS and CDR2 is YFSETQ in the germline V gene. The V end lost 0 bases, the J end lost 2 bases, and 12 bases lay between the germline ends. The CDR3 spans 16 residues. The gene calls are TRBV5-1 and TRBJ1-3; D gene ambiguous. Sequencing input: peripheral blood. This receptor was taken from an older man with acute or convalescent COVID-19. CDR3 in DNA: TGCGCCAGCAGCTTGGCCGGTGTCTCGGCTGGAAACACCATATATTTT. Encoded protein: CASSLAGVSAGNTIYF.